This is a list of T cell receptor beta chains from one sample in a study of blood T cell repertoires in COVID-19. Using immunoSEQ multiplex PCR, the repertoire was profiled, and TCRdb retains in-frame clones only, with some absent. The data show around 150,000 clones, with approximately 80% seen just once and under 7% held by the top ten. Sequencing was performed on PBMCs or T cells enriched from blood (not recorded which). The source of these receptors is a middle-aged man who had recovered from COVID-19. Both conserved end residues are part of each CDR3. A D gene is named only where the DNA matches it firmly. Expanded clones are given a class, and other clones once, few, many or no size at all.

TRBV10-1,TRBJ2-1,NA,NA,14,CASSDRGGRSEQFF,TGCGCCAGCAGTGATAGGGGGGGTAGGTCGGAGCAGTTCTTC
TRBV9,TRBJ1-6,once,TRBD1,14,CASSPGQPNSPLHF,TGTGCCAGCAGTCCGGGACAGCCAAATTCACCCCTCCACTTT
TRBV5-5,TRBJ2-2,NA,NA,15,CASIPRGGSRGELFF,TGTGCCAGCATCCCGAGGGGGGGGTCCCGCGGGGAGCTGTTTTTT
TRBV30,TRBJ2-1,NA,NA,14,CAWSMGLNYNEQFF,TGTGCCTGGAGTATGGGACTCAACTACAATGAGCAGTTCTTC
TRBV24-1,TRBJ2-5,NA,TRBD2,15,CATSDYGGVGETQYF,TGTGCCACCAGTGATTACGGGGGGGTAGGAGAGACCCAGTACTTC
TRBV7-2,TRBJ2-5,NA,NA,14,CASSFTDSQETQYF,TGTGCCAGCAGCTTTACCGACAGCCAAGAGACCCAGTACTTC
TRBV30,TRBJ2-6,NA,NA,17,CAWSFRRGLGGANVLTF,TGTGCCTGGAGTTTCCGTCGGGGTTTAGGGGGGGCCAACGTCCTGACTTTC
TRBV4-1,TRBJ2-3,NA,TRBD2,16,CASSQVASGGTDTQYF,TGCGCCAGCAGCCAAGTTGCTAGCGGGGGAACAGATACGCAGTATTTT
TRBV5-5,TRBJ2-1,NA,TRBD1,17,CASSTTLTGGSYNEQFF,TGTGCCAGCAGCACCACCTTGACAGGGGGCTCCTACAATGAGCAGTTCTTC
TRBV7-9,TRBJ1-1,few,NA,15,CASSLWQGTKTEAFF,TGTGCCAGCAGCTTATGGCAGGGCACGAAGACTGAAGCTTTCTTT
TRBV2,TRBJ1-2,NA,TRBD1,14,CASSPGQGAYGYTF,TGTGCCAGCAGCCCGGGACAGGGAGCCTATGGCTACACCTTC
TRBV11-2,TRBJ2-3,NA,TRBD2,17,CASSLSGGARGTDTQYF,TGTGCCAGCAGCTTGAGCGGGGGGGCCCGGGGCACAGATACGCAGTATTTT
TRBV3-1/TRBV3-2,TRBJ2-5,few,TRBD2,17,CASSRNRGGPFQETQYF,TGTGCCAGCAGCCGGAACCGGGGGGGGCCCTTCCAAGAGACCCAGTACTTC
TRBV24-1,TRBJ1-5,NA,NA,12,CATGQSNQPQHF,TGTGCCACCGGACAATCCAATCAGCCCCAGCATTTT
TRBV28,TRBJ1-2,NA,NA,13,CASSPAGFSGYTF,TGTGCCAGCAGCCCTGCAGGGTTCTCTGGCTACACCTTC
TRBV9,TRBJ1-2,once,NA,16,CASSVGLGVGDSGYTF,TGTGCCAGCAGCGTGGGACTGGGAGTCGGGGATAGTGGCTACACCTTC
TRBV4-1,TRBJ2-3,NA,NA,17,CASSQAIQGWGTDTQYF,TGCGCCAGCAGCCAAGCAATACAGGGTTGGGGGACAGATACGCAGTATTTT
TRBV29-1,TRBJ1-1,NA,NA,12,CSADRVGTEAFF,TGCAGCGCCGACCGGGTTGGCACTGAAGCTTTCTTT
TRBV19,TRBJ1-4,NA,NA,15,CASSYSGGVNEKLFF,TGTGCCAGTAGTTACTCGGGCGGGGTGAATGAAAAACTGTTTTTT
TRBV5-6,TRBJ1-2,NA,TRBD1,12,CASSPQGYGYTF,TGTGCCAGCAGCCCACAGGGGTATGGCTACACCTTC
TRBV7-2,TRBJ1-1,NA,TRBD1,14,CASSATGGGTEAFF,TGTGCCAGCAGCGCGACAGGGGGAGGAACTGAAGCTTTCTTT
TRBV3-1/TRBV3-2,TRBJ1-1,NA,NA,15,CASSQEGLGNTEAFF,TGTGCCAGCAGCCAAGAGGGGCTGGGGAACACTGAAGCTTTCTTT
TRBV6-5,TRBJ1-1,NA,NA,14,CASRLPGQNTEAFF,TGTGCCAGCAGGTTGCCGGGACAGAACACTGAAGCTTTCTTT
TRBV30,TRBJ1-5,NA,NA,13,CAWSMEYNQPQHF,TGTGCCTGGAGCATGGAGTACAATCAGCCCCAGCATTTT
TRBV2,TRBJ2-7,NA,TRBD1,15,CATALDRELFYEQYF,TGTGCCACGGCATTGGACAGGGAACTTTTCTACGAGCAGTACTTC
TRBV20-1,TRBJ1-1,NA,NA,11,CRSTRGTEAFF,TGCAGATCTACGAGAGGTACTGAAGCTTTCTTT
TRBV11-3,TRBJ2-5,NA,TRBD1,15,CASSLGDRGKETQYF,TGTGCCAGCAGCTTAGGGGACAGGGGGAAAGAGACCCAGTACTTC